This T cell receptor beta chain was recorded in a study of tumor-infiltrating lymphocytes in oesophageal squamous cell carcinoma (dated by TCRdb to the mid-2010s). Library prep was done by PCR. TCRdb lists the instrument as Illumina HiSeq 2000. Using fastp at Q25 and MiXCR, TCRdb reprocessed the public reads and kept productive beta chains. A single entry per CDR3 protein holds the most common genes and DNA from its merged rows. The sample includes about 18,000 distinct CDR3 sequences, with roughly 40% observed a single time. The ten largest make up less than 50% of the sample. The junction carries 10 bases between V and J, which are trimmed by 3 bases and 1 base respectively. The CDR3 measures 14 amino acids from cysteine to phenylalanine. This entry keeps only the CDR3 DNA: 42 bases, framed from base 1. Sequences SGHDT (CDR1) and YYEEEE (CDR2) are obtained from the germline V gene. Notes on this clonotype: What antigen it recognizes has not been identified. A read error is possible here, since a much larger clone lies one base away.

Sequenced sample: esophageal tumor tissue. This sequence was found in a male donor with esophageal squamous cell carcinoma. The receptor chain draws on TRBV5-6 and TRBJ1-1, with TRBD1 tentatively as D gene (6 bases match). CDR3 protein: CASSWGHSNTEAFF. The sequenced DNA is TGTGCCAGCAGCTGGGGGCACTCGAACACTGAAGCTTTCTTT.